This section outlines one T cell receptor (beta chain) sequence together with its context. This clonotype was seen at least ten times. No cognate antigen has been identified for it. No base qualities exist here, and no much larger clone lies one base off it. CDR1 and CDR2 were assigned from the germline V gene as ENHRY and SYGVKD. From the cysteine through the phenylalanine, the CDR3 covers 14 amino acids. Just the 42-base CDR3 DNA is kept, in frame starting at base 1. Here V drops 10 bases and J drops 4 bases, and the junction holds 8 bases not matched to any gene. The sample comes from a study of identical twins (dated by TCRdb to the mid-2010s). Looking at the study overall: To test whether fetal clonotypes persist, the study used deep sequencing on TCR alpha and beta repertoires from monozygotic twins, unrelated adults of various ages, and cord blood. To rule out contamination, replicate twin experiments were performed at different times with different library preparation protocols. What the authors observed across the whole study: Abundant cord blood beta clonotypes had fewer insertions, young adult naive repertoires showed a similar but weaker trend, and memory repertoires showed no such trend. Because the same donors could not be followed over many years, the conclusions relied on cross-sectional statistical analysis. Recombination models systematically underestimated out-of-frame TCR alpha sharing in monozygotic twins but agreed with sharing between unrelated individuals. Compared with coincidental sharing between unrelated individuals, out-of-frame TCR alpha sequences shared between twins had an excess of sequences with low generation probability. Excess twin sharing in beta out-of-frame sequences was weaker because fewer shared sequences lowered the signal-to-noise ratio. Zero-insertion analyses could be partly confounded by invariant T cells such as MAIT and iNKT, though diverse VJ usage argued against such confounding for most clonotypes.

Preparation of the library involved 5' RACE. The instrument given in TCRdb is Illumina HiSeq 2000. Template switching introduced a universal primer binding site; the final cDNA contained a unique molecular identifier, enabling accurate counting of TCR cDNA molecules. Specific primers in the conserved constant-segment region were used to synthesize first-strand cDNA for TCR alpha and beta chains. Each cDNA library was double barcoded, with a SMART-Mk sample barcode plus Illumina barcodes, to control for contamination. TruSeq adapter sequences, together with Illumina sample barcodes, were added in two successive PCR steps. The Illumina HiSeq platform was used with custom primers to sequence TCR alpha and beta cDNA libraries. The source study handled its data this way. Unique molecular identifiers were extracted from raw reads with MiGEC, and CDR3 positions were determined with MiXCR. For each individual, recombination models were inferred using an EM algorithm with the repgenHMM and IGoR tools. Shared clonotype analysis was performed with the tcR package in R, normalizing sharing by the product of cloneset sizes. To study raw recombination free of thymic and clonal selection effects, out-of-frame nonproductive sequences were analyzed. Using fastp at Q25 and MiXCR, TCRdb reprocessed the public reads and kept productive beta chains. CDR3 protein sequences are deduplicated, and each keeps its most common genes and DNA. TCRdb, not the authors, supplied the V and J calls. This sample comprises approximately 630,000 distinct CDR3 sequences, about 7% of them detected only once. The top ten hold roughly 1.6% of the sample.

All donors were healthy Caucasians. Three pairs of female monozygotic twins, all aged about 18 to 29 years, were included in the twin cohort. The RNA used for TCR libraries was isolated from peripheral blood mononuclear cells. These data were also reused for a study on yellow fever vaccine responses in identical twins. The other study reports the following: The authors reported that the T cell response to vaccination in identical twins appeared partly convergent and partly personalized. The study precisely tracked vaccine-responding T cell clones in identical twins.

The sequenced material came from PBMCs. The receptor comes from a woman younger than 35 in good health. The chain couples TRBV10-3 to TRBJ2-1; 9 central bases correspond to TRBD1. The CDR3 protein is CATTKGQGYNEQFF. In nucleotide form, the sequence is TGTGCCACTACAAAGGGACAGGGATACAATGAGCAGTTCTTC.